This passage covers 11 T cell receptor beta chains from one sample sequenced in a study of cytomegalovirus exposure and HLA in healthy donors. PCR primers comprised 60 Vbeta and 13 Jbeta primers. Repertoires were generated with immunoSEQ multiplex PCR, while TCRdb's copy carries only in-frame clones and drops some. This table holds about 94,000 clones, around 73% found once. The sequencing sample was made of PBMCs. The source is a woman between 55 and 75 years old in good health and CMV-seronegative.

The V and J genes are TRBV7-2 and TRBJ1-6; TRBD1 is a possible D gene (5 bases). The CDR3 sequence is 13 residues long. Per germline, CDR1 SGHTA and CDR2 FQGNSA. V lost 3 bases, J lost 10 bases, and 10 bases lay in between. CDR3 protein: CASSFGGSSPLHF. In nucleotides, the CDR3 is TGTGCCAGCAGCTTCGGGGGAAGCTCACCCCTCCACTTT.

The chain has TRBV18 and TRBJ2-1, with TRBD2 identical over 10 bases. The germline V gene has CDR1 KGHSH and CDR2 LQKENI. The junction had 4 bases not matched to a gene; V was cut back by 3 bases and J by 2 bases. The CDR3 runs to 16 residues. The CDR3 nucleotides read TGTGCCAGCTCACCGGGGACTAGCGACACCTACAATGAGCAGTTCTTC. It codes for CASSPGTSDTYNEQFF. Drawing the rest from reference TRBV18 and TRBJ2-1, the complete variable domain is NAGVMQNPRHLVRRRGQEARLRCSPMKGHSHVYWYRQLPEEGLKFMVYLQKENIIDESGMPKERFSAEFPKEGPSILRIQQVVRGDSAAYFCASSPGTSDTYNEQFFGPGTRLTVL.

The rearrangement links TRBV19 to TRBJ1-5, with 9 nucleotides matching TRBD1. Looked up from germline, CDR1 is LNHDA and CDR2 is SQIVND (reference sequence). Trimming took 5 bases from V and 5 from J; bases not matched to a gene: 10. This CDR3 has 16 amino acids. The CDR3 region has the DNA TGTGCCAGTAGTGGGCCTGGGACAGGGAATGATCAGCCCCAGCATTTT. Its protein product is CASSGPGTGNDQPQHF.

The rearrangement uses TRBV4-1 and TRBJ1-5; D is uncertain. V lost 1 base and J 4 bases, leaving 8 bases between the germline ends. This CDR3 is 14 amino acids long. The germline V gene has CDR1 MGHRA and CDR2 YSYEKL. CDR3 residues: CASSQGHPNQPQHF. Written as DNA, the CDR3 is TGCGCCAGCAGCCAAGGACACCCGAATCAGCCCCAGCATTTT.

In DNA form, the CDR3 reads TGTGCCAGCAGCTTGGACAGGGTCGGCTACACCTTC. Its protein is CASSLDRVGYTF. The chain is built from TRBV7-2 and TRBJ1-2; 8 positions agree with TRBD1. Looked up from germline, CDR1 is SGHTA and CDR2 is FQGNSA. The junction had 2 bases not matched to a gene; V was cut back by 3 bases and J by 8 bases. This CDR3 comprises 12 residues.

A single count supports this clone. This chain links TRBV10-2 with TRBJ2-1; 13 bases align to TRBD2. The CDR3 contains 15 residues. The V gene end was trimmed by 4 bases and the J gene end by 4 bases; junction bases not matched to a gene: 1. Germline CDR1 WSHSY, CDR2 SAAADI. CDR3 sequence reads: CASSGTSGSYNEQFF. DNA for the CDR3: TGCGCCAGCAGTGGGACTAGCGGGAGTTACAATGAGCAGTTCTTC.

The rearrangement joins TRBV27 to TRBJ2-3, with a possible D match to TRBD2 (6 bases). Looked up from germline, CDR1 is MNHEY and CDR2 is SMNVEV (reference sequence). The germline V and J ends were trimmed by 2 bases and 0 bases, with 18 bases remaining between them. The CDR3 runs 18 residues. The CDR3 nucleotides are TGTGCCAGCAGTTTAAGGGAACGGGGGTTACCTAGCACAGATACGCAGTATTTT. Translation: CASSLRERGLPSTDTQYF.

On this clone itself: The junction differs from germline at one of its ends, possibly a read error. This chain joins TRBV6-5 and TRBJ1-3, with D possibly TRBD1 on 5 matching bases. The CDR3 is made up of 11 amino acids. CDR1 MNHEY and CDR2 SVGAGI come from the germline V gene. The CDR3 is CASRQGKTIYF. CDR3 coding DNA: TGTGCCAGCAGGCAGGGAAAAACCATATATTTT.

The V call is TRBV30, the J call TRBJ1-2; a possible D gene is TRBD1 (5 bases). CDR3 length: 16 residues. CDR1 and CDR2 (germline): GTSNPN, SVGIG (reference sequence). Trimming removed 3 bases from V and 8 bases from J, with 25 bases in between. Here the CDR3 DNA reads TGTGCCTGGAGAACCCCCAGGGCACTCCCAATGAGGGGCTACACCTTC. This gives the protein CAWRTPRALPMRGYTF.

CDR3: CASSLGATDTQYF. The CDR3 nucleotides read TGTGCCAGCAGTTTAGGGGCCACAGATACGCAGTATTTT. The chain joins TRBV25-1 to TRBJ2-3, with a tentative D call TRBD1 (5 bases). The CDR3 is made up of 13 amino acids. The germline gives CDR1 MGHDK, CDR2 SYGVNS. V gave up 5 bases and J gave up 2 bases, with 8 bases separating them.

Here the CDR3 reads CASSYNPQGSYGYTF. The CDR3, as DNA: TGTGCCAGCAGTTATAATCCCCAGGGCTCTTATGGCTACACCTTC. The chain uses TRBV6-6 and TRBJ1-2; weak D call: TRBD1 (5 bases). The V and J ends lost 3 bases and 5 bases respectively, with 16 bases between them. This CDR3 spans 15 amino acids. Germline assignment: CDR1 MNHNY and CDR2 SVGAGI (reference sequence).